This T cell receptor (beta chain) was recovered during a study of tumor-infiltrating lymphocytes in primary liver carcinoma (dated by TCRdb to about 2017). Regarding the complete study: Between late 2015 and March 2016, roughly five patients in China with histopathologically diagnosed primary liver carcinoma had surgical resection. Of the five patients, three men and two women aged 30 to 69 years, four had hepatocellular carcinoma and one had combined HCC and intrahepatic cholangiocarcinoma. The five patients had tumors of stage T1-T3 N0M0, with maximum diameters ranging from about 4 to 11 cm. Samples yielded roughly 3.5 to 7.13 million productive TCRbeta reads; read depth did not differ significantly between tissue types. Across five regions of each liver tumor, along with adjacent normal tissue and blood, the study brought together TCRbeta repertoire sequencing, expression microarrays and whole-exome sequencing. A total of roughly 35 specimens from 5 patients, comprising 25 or so tumor regions, 5 adjacent noncancerous liver tissues and 5 peripheral blood samples, were covered by TCRbeta repertoire sequencing. Repertoires from technical replicates were highly reproducible, with mean shared-clone rates roughly 0.89 and correlation coefficients above 0.98.

Using a constant-region primer and ProtoScript II reverse transcriptase, TCRbeta-specific cDNA was reverse-transcribed from about 540 ng total RNA. Three nested multiplex PCR rounds, following a slightly modified ARM-PCR procedure, were used to build the TCRbeta libraries. Each of the first two PCR rounds ran for roughly 9 cycles and used multiplex TRBV1-TRBV30 forward primers together with a Cbeta reverse primer. Sample barcodes and Illumina adapters were added in a final 25-cycle PCR with Deep VentR polymerase. Before sequencing, amplicons between 200 and 500 bp were purified from gel using a QIAquick gel extraction kit. TCRbeta amplicons were sequenced on an Illumina HiSeq 2500 with 250-bp paired-end reads. The paper's data handling went like this. Trimmomatic v0.33 was used to quality-trim the reads, and FLASH v1.2.11 was used to merge paired reads so that full CDR3 sequences could be recovered. V, D and J germline segments were assigned to the rearranged TCRbeta sequences by MiGEC v1.2.1b. VDJtools v1.0.0 computed clonotype statistics and Shannon-Wiener diversity indices. To reduce sampling bias, subsequent analyses other than the diversity analysis used only the 250 most abundant clonotypes in each sample. Starting from the raw public reads, TCRdb applied fastp trimming at Q25, assembled clones with MiXCR and retained in-frame beta chains. CDR3 protein sequences are deduplicated, and each keeps its most common genes and DNA. TCRdb, not the original authors, processed these V and J calls. This sample lists just over 300,000 distinct CDR3 sequences; 50% to 60% were detected once. The top ten clones comprise approximately 17% of the sample.

Here is what the overall study found, with its caveats: Because only the TCR beta chain was sequenced and unpaired alpha chains were not captured, true repertoire diversity is likely underestimated. Since the samples were bulk and unsorted, there was no way to compare CD4+ and CD8+ T cell repertoires. Consistent with antigen-driven expansion, pairs of tumor regions showed higher repertoire overlap (mean about 36%) than either tumor-adjacent pairs (approximately 17%) or tumor-blood pairs (approximately 15%). Only five or six patients were included in the study, and the authors note that the findings should be validated in a larger study. The top 250 clones made up a significantly larger repertoire fraction in tumors than in blood (p = 0.039).

As regards this clonotype: There is no known antigen for this receptor. Mismatch with germline at one junction end may stem from a read error.

Including cysteine and phenylalanine, the CDR3 has 13 amino acids. Left in the record is the CDR3 DNA by itself, 39 bases read in frame from the first base. CDR1 and CDR2 (SQVTM, ANQGSEA) derive from the germline V gene. Blood RNA was extracted from unsorted whole blood using TRIzol reagent, and germline DNA was obtained with the DNeasy Blood & Tissue kit. At the time of sampling, the patients were treatment-naive and had chronic HBV infection. Before surgery, roughly 4 milliliters of peripheral blood were collected into K2EDTA tubes. Sequencing was carried out using peripheral blood. This sequence was found in a woman aged 30 to 39 with primary liver carcinoma and hepatitis B virus infection. The chain is assembled from TRBV29-1 and TRBJ2-1; perhaps TRBD2 is the D gene, with 5 bases matching. The CDR3 in this case is CSSRGSYNVEQVF. DNA sequence: TGCAGCTCTCGGGGAAGCTACAATGTTGAGCAGGTCTTC.